The 31 T cell receptor beta chains below all came from one sample that was sequenced in a study of cytomegalovirus exposure and HLA in healthy donors. 13 Jbeta primers and 60 Vbeta primers were used for the PCR. Sequencing used immunoSEQ multiplex PCR; TCRdb keeps in-frame clones, though not all of them. The profile shows around 100,000 clones, about 59% of them singletons. The material sequenced was PBMCs. The origin of the receptors is a man in his thirties or forties in good health and CMV-seropositive.

This chain links TRBV7-6 with TRBJ2-5; 9 nucleotides match TRBD2. CDR3 length equals 18 residues. V gave up 5 bases and J gave up 2 bases; unmatched junction bases: 15. The germline V gene encodes CDR1 SGHVS and CDR2 FNYEAQ. The DNA for the CDR3 is TGTGCCAGCAGCCAGGACGGGGAAGGGCTAGCGGGGCAAGAGACCCAGTACTTC. Its protein is CASSQDGEGLAGQETQYF.

This clone was detected once. The V gene is TRBV10-3, the J gene TRBJ1-5; 10 positions agree with TRBD1. Trimming cost V 6 bases and J 5 bases; bases outside gene matches: 4. The CDR3 is 14 amino acids. Germline V gene data show CDR1 as ENHRY and CDR2 as SYGVKD. The CDR3 reads CAISWTGGDQPQHF. CDR3 nucleotides: TGTGCCATCAGCTGGACAGGGGGGGATCAGCCCCAGCATTTT.

This chain joins TRBV19 and TRBJ1-2; 10 bases map to TRBD1. The CDR3 has 15 residues. Looked up from germline, CDR1 is LNHDA and CDR2 is SQIVND (reference sequence). The junction had 11 bases not matched to a gene; V was cut back by 7 bases and J by 6 bases. CDR3 in DNA: TGTGCCAGTACCTGGTCGGGACAGGGGTTTGATGGCTACACCTTC. It yields the protein CASTWSGQGFDGYTF.

This clone was found a few times. The J gene is TRBJ2-6, the V gene TRBV19; D is perhaps TRBD2 (5 bases). Germline CDR1 LNHDA, CDR2 SQIVND (reference sequence). V lost 4 bases and J 0 bases, leaving 7 bases between the germline ends. The CDR3 contains 15 residues. CDR3 bases: TGTGCCAGTAGTACCGGGAACTCTGGGGCCAACGTCCTGACTTTC. Translation gives CASSTGNSGANVLTF.

V is TRBV9 and J is TRBJ1-2, with a possible D match to TRBD1 (5 bases). V lost 4 bases to trimming and J lost 5 bases, with 15 bases between them. The germline V gene has CDR1 SGDLS and CDR2 YYNGEE. This CDR3 spans 14 amino acids. CDR3 sequence (DNA): TGTGCCAGCAGCCCTCCGGACGGGGGTTATGGCTACACCTTC. This translates into CASSPPDGGYGYTF.

As to this clone: Mismatch with germline at one junction end may stem from a read error. The gene calls are TRBV30 and TRBJ1-1; D is unclear. CDR1 GTSNPN and CDR2 SVGIG come from the germline V gene (reference sequence). The CDR3 length is 13 residues. The CDR3 is CTWSVGGDTEAFF. The DNA for the CDR3 is TGTACCTGGAGTGTCGGCGGGGACACTGAAGCTTTCTTT.

CDR3 protein: CASSVAGGPYEQYF. The CDR3 DNA reads as TGTGCCAGCTCTGTAGCGGGGGGCCCCTACGAGCAGTACTTC. The rearrangement links TRBV18 to TRBJ2-7, with 10 bases matching TRBD2. Germline values: CDR1 KGHSH, CDR2 LQKENI. The CDR3 has 14 residues. V gave up 6 bases and J gave up 2 bases; unmatched junction bases: 4.

This clone was detected only a few times. The chain carries TRBV4-1 and TRBJ2-2, with 9 nucleotides matching TRBD2. The CDR3 has 14 amino acids. Germline CDR1 MGHRA, CDR2 YSYEKL. Germline trimming cut 2 bases from V and 6 bases from J; bases unmatched to any gene: 1. The CDR3 DNA follows: TGCGCCAGCAGCCAAATAGCGGGGGCCGGGGAGCTGTTTTTT. Translating it yields CASSQIAGAGELFF.

This clone was detected only a few times. V usage is TRBV6-5 and J usage is TRBJ1-1; no clear D. In germline, CDR1 is MNHEY, CDR2 SVGAGI. Trimming cost V 7 bases and J 7 bases, with 13 bases left between them. CDR3 length: 12 residues. As DNA, the CDR3 is TGTGCCAGCATCCCGGGGTGGGGTGAAGCTTTCTTT. As protein: CASIPGWGEAFF.

About this clone: The junction and the germline gene differ at one end; a read error may be behind it. The genes are TRBV5-6 and TRBJ2-3; weak D call: TRBD2 (7 bases). The CDR3 is made up of 15 amino acids. Germline lookup yields CDR1 SGHDT and CDR2 YYEEEE. CDR3 DNA: TGTGCCAGCAGTTTGGGGGGGGGCCTGACAGATACGCAGTATTTT. Translating it yields CASSLGGGLTDTQYF.

J is TRBJ1-4 and V is TRBV7-9; TRBD1 might be the D (6 bases). Germline V gene data show CDR1 as SEHNR and CDR2 as FQNEAQ (reference sequence). Trimming stripped 5 bases from V and 0 bases from J, with 10 bases between. This CDR3 is built from 15 residues. CDR3 DNA sequence: TGTGCCAGCAGCACCCGACAGGCAACTAATGAAAAACTGTTTTTT. It specifies CASSTRQATNEKLFF.

The V gene is TRBV6-1, the J gene TRBJ1-2; D is possibly TRBD1 (5 bases). The V end lost 3 bases, the J end lost 3 bases, and 8 bases lay between the germline ends. Germline loops: CDR1 MNHNS, CDR2 SASEGT. CDR3 length equals 13 residues. CDR3 protein: CASSDPTDYGYTF. The CDR3 DNA reads as TGTGCCAGCAGTGACCCGACAGACTATGGCTACACCTTC.

The chain is built from TRBV5-5 and TRBJ2-7, with TRBD1 as a possible D gene (5 bases). CDR3 size: 13 residues. V dropped 3 bases and J dropped 2 bases, with 9 bases sitting between them. In germline, CDR1 is SGHKS, CDR2 YYEKEE (reference sequence). The CDR3 coding sequence is TGTGCCAGCAGCTGGACAAATCCCTACGAGCAGTACTTC. It translates to CASSWTNPYEQYF. Looking up the rest from reference TRBV5-5 and TRBJ2-7 gives the full variable domain: DAGVTQSPTHLIKTRGQQVTLRCSPISGHKSVSWYQQVLGQGPQFIFQYYEKEERGRGNFPDRFSARQFPNYSSELNVNALLLGDSALYLCASSWTNPYEQYFGPGTRLTVT.

The rearrangement uses TRBV7-9 and TRBJ2-5; 7 bases align to TRBD1. V lost 1 base, J lost 4 bases, and 6 bases stayed unmatched. The CDR3 is 15 residues long. Germline loops: CDR1 SEHNR, CDR2 FQNEAQ (reference sequence). CDR3 DNA sequence: TGTGCCAGCAGCTTAGAGGGACAGATTGTAGAGACCCAGTACTTC. Translated, it gives CASSLEGQIVETQYF.

The sample holds a few counts of this clone. In DNA, the CDR3 is TGCGCCAGCACCTGGGCGGGCCAAGAGACCCAGTACTTC. Protein: CASTWAGQETQYF. The chain employs TRBV5-1 and TRBJ2-5; D may be TRBD2 (5 bases). CDR1 is SGHRS and CDR2 is YFSETQ in the germline V gene. Trimming cost V 6 bases and J 1 base, with 10 bases left between them. The CDR3 has 13 residues.

The chain uses TRBV7-9 and TRBJ2-2; 8 positions agree with TRBD1. The CDR3 runs to 15 residues. The germline V gene encodes CDR1 SEHNR and CDR2 FQNEAQ (reference sequence). V shed 1 base and J 5 bases; nucleotides not matched to a gene: 3. The CDR3 bases are TGTGCCAGCAGCTTAGTCCAGGGGGCAACCGGGGAGCTGTTTTTT. Encoded protein: CASSLVQGATGELFF.

The sample holds a few counts of this clone. The chain has TRBV18 and TRBJ2-3; D gene ambiguous. V lost 3 bases, J lost 2 bases, and 9 bases lay in between. The length of the CDR3 is 14 residues. CDR1 and CDR2 (germline): KGHSH, LQKENI. The CDR3 here is CASSPDFTTDTQYF. The CDR3 nucleotides read TGTGCCAGCTCACCCGACTTTACCACAGATACGCAGTATTTT.

V usage is TRBV7-2 and J usage is TRBJ2-7; D is ambiguous. This CDR3 spans 13 amino acids. The germline V and J ends were trimmed by 7 bases and 0 bases, with 10 bases remaining between them. Germline V gene data show CDR1 as SGHTA and CDR2 as FQGNSA. In DNA, the CDR3 is TGTGCCAGCAAGGTGACACCCTCCTACGAGCAGTACTTC. It specifies CASKVTPSYEQYF.

This chain links TRBV27 with TRBJ1-3; no definite D call. The CDR3 covers 14 residues. The V end lost 2 bases, the J end lost 8 bases, and 13 bases lay between the germline ends. CDR1 and CDR2 (germline): MNHEY, SMNVEV (reference sequence). DNA for the CDR3: TGTGCCAGCAGTTTAATGTCGGGGATCGACACCATATATTTT. Translating it yields CASSLMSGIDTIYF.

The rearrangement uses TRBV19 and TRBJ1-5, with TRBD1 as a possible D gene (6 bases). Germline CDR1 is LNHDA and CDR2 is SQIVND (reference sequence). This CDR3 spans 14 amino acids. Trimming pared 7 bases from V and 7 bases from J, leaving 17 bases between. The CDR3 DNA sequence: TGTGCCAGTAATCCAAATTGGGGGGGCCAGCCCCAGCATTTT. Protein: CASNPNWGGQPQHF.

The CDR3 nucleotides are TGTGCCAGCAGTCGACTAGCGGGGGTCACACAAGAGACCCAGTACTTC. Translating gives CASSRLAGVTQETQYF. This chain uses TRBV7-9 with TRBJ2-5; 12 positions match TRBD2. The junction had 7 bases not matched to a gene; V was cut back by 6 bases and J by 2 bases. The germline CDR1 and CDR2 sequences are SEHNR and FQNEAQ (reference sequence). This CDR3 contains 16 residues.

The genes are TRBV7-8 and TRBJ2-7, with D hard to call. This CDR3 is built from 12 residues. Germline V gene data show CDR1 as SGHVS and CDR2 as FQNEAQ. V lost 5 bases, J lost 4 bases, and 9 bases lay in between. The CDR3 region is CASSLARYEQYF. As DNA, the CDR3 is TGTGCCAGCAGCCTCGCGCGATACGAGCAGTACTTC.

This clone was recorded only once. V is TRBV18 and J is TRBJ1-1, with a tentative D call TRBD1 (6 bases). Trimming removed 8 bases from V and 3 bases from J, with 13 bases in between. The CDR3 is made up of 13 amino acids. Germline lookup yields CDR1 KGHSH and CDR2 LQKENI. As DNA, the CDR3 is TGTGCCAGCGCTCAGGGGTCTCACACTGAAGCTTTCTTT. This codes for CASAQGSHTEAFF.

The rearrangement joins TRBV19 to TRBJ1-2, with TRBD1 as a possible D gene (5 bases). Per germline, CDR1 LNHDA and CDR2 SQIVND (reference sequence). The CDR3 runs to 13 residues. The germline V and J ends were trimmed by 2 bases and 8 bases, with 12 bases remaining between them. CDR3 loop: CASSIQGVGGYTF. In DNA, the CDR3 is TGTGCCAGTAGTATACAAGGGGTAGGCGGCTACACCTTC. Full variable domain (missing parts from reference TRBV19 and TRBJ1-2): DGGITQSPKYLFRKEGQNVTLSCEQNLNHDAMYWYRQDPGQGLRLIYYSQIVNDFQKGDIAEGYSVSREKKESFPLTVTSAQKNPTAFYLCASSIQGVGGYTFGSGTRLTVV.

The rearrangement uses TRBV7-9 and TRBJ1-2; D may be TRBD1 (5 bases). Germline CDR1 is SEHNR and CDR2 is FQNEAQ (reference sequence). The V gene lost 5 bases and the J gene lost 5 bases, with 12 bases spanning the gap. The CDR3 consists of 13 residues. As DNA, the CDR3 is TGTGCCAGCAGCCCACAGGATGGGTATGGCTACACCTTC. This gives the protein CASSPQDGYGYTF.

This clone was recorded a few times. The gene calls are TRBV6-6 and TRBJ2-3; possible D gene TRBD2, 6 bases. This CDR3 has 15 amino acids. V was cut by 7 bases and J by 1 base, with 15 bases left in between. CDR1 and CDR2 (germline): MNHNY, SVGAGI (reference sequence). This CDR3 is CASTQSWGGTDTQYF. In DNA form, the CDR3 reads TGTGCCAGCACCCAAAGCTGGGGGGGCACAGATACGCAGTATTTT.

The rearrangement links TRBV7-9 to TRBJ1-1; 8 bases agree with TRBD1. This CDR3 region has 15 residues. The J segment lost 3 bases and the V segment lost 5 bases, leaving 8 bases of the junction unmatched. Germline V gives CDR1 SEHNR, CDR2 FQNEAQ (reference sequence). The CDR3 protein is CASSATGVGYTEAFF. CDR3 DNA: TGTGCCAGCAGCGCGACAGGGGTCGGGTACACTGAAGCTTTCTTT.

The chain has TRBV10-1 and TRBJ2-5; 7 nucleotides line up with TRBD2. After removal of 6 bases from V and 1 base from J, the junction contained 5 bases not matched to a gene. CDR3 length: 14 amino acids. Germline V gives CDR1 WNHNN, CDR2 SYGVQD (reference sequence). For the CDR3, the DNA is TGCGCCAGCAGGGGGAGGGGTGGCCAAGAGACCCAGTACTTC. As protein: CASRGRGGQETQYF.

The CDR3 is CASGRDSISTDTQYF. CDR3 bases: TGTGCCAGCGGAAGGGACTCCATAAGCACAGATACGCAGTATTTT. V gene TRBV7-9 combines with J gene TRBJ2-3, with a tentative D call TRBD2 (6 bases). V lost 8 bases to trimming and J lost 0 bases, with 15 bases between them. The CDR3 contains 15 residues. CDR1 and CDR2 from the germline V gene are SEHNR and FQNEAQ (reference sequence).

This clone occurred once. V gene TRBV11-2 combines with J gene TRBJ2-7; no clear D gene. The CDR3 is 15 amino acids. V dropped 2 bases and J dropped 3 bases, with 14 bases sitting between them. Germline V gene sequence: CDR1 SGHAT, CDR2 FQNNGV. CDR3 amino acids: CASSLMSTSYYEQYF. The CDR3 DNA follows: TGTGCCAGCAGCTTAATGAGCACTTCCTACTACGAGCAGTACTTC.

Of note for this clone: Relative to the germline gene, one junction end is altered; a read error may explain this. The sample contains more than one DNA sequence encoding this CDR3. V gene TRBV9 combines with J gene TRBJ2-3; the D is unclear. The CDR3 spans 14 residues. The germline gives CDR1 SGDLS, CDR2 YYNGEE. This chain's CDR3 is CASSVDGFTDTQYF. CDR3 DNA sequence: TGTGCCAGCAGCGTAGATGGCTTCACAGATACGCAGTATTTC.